This T cell receptor beta chain was sequenced during a study of response to subunit inactivated influenza vaccine. The CDR3 runs 13 residues. CDR1 and CDR2 (germline): SEHNR, FQNEAQ (reference sequence). The V end was cut by 5 bases, the J end by 4 bases, with 11 bases between. This clonotype was counted at least ten times. TCRdb re-called the RT-PCR reads with MiXCR, one entry per CDR3 protein. The sample carries roughly 290,000 distinct CDR3 sequences, 20% to 25% recorded once. This sequence joins TRBV7-9 and TRBJ1-2; D is possibly TRBD1 (5 bases). The specimen comprised PBMCs from blood, sampled less than 22 months after vaccination. The receptor comes from a man aged 50 to 69 who received an inactivated influenza vaccine. CDR3 DNA: TGTGCCAGCAGCCTGGGACTGGCCTATGGCTACACCTTC. Translated, it gives CASSLGLAYGYTF.